A selection of T cell receptor beta chains follows, all from one sample in a study of blood T cell repertoires in COVID-19. TCRdb's table, derived via immunoSEQ multiplex PCR, lists solely in-frame clones and lacks some. The profile covers approximately 170,000 clones, with 74% appearing a single time and about 3% taken by the ten largest. What was sequenced was peripheral blood. Source of these receptors: an elderly woman with acute or convalescent COVID-19. The CDR3 runs from the conserved cysteine through the conserved F or W. The D gene is left open where the match is weak. Not every row has a clone size; where given, it reads once, few, many or a size class.

D,size,V,J,CDR3,DNA
-,once,TRBV6-1,TRBJ1-4,CASSEMGLKLFF,TGTGCCAGCAGTGAAATGGGGCTAAAACTGTTTTTT
TRBD2,-,TRBV27,TRBJ2-7,CASRLLAAPSYEQYF,TGTGCCAGCAGACTACTAGCGGCCCCCTCCTACGAGCAGTACTTC
-,-,TRBV14,TRBJ1-4,CASSLIGDRLNEKLFF,TGTGCCAGCAGTCTCATCGGTGACAGACTGAATGAAAAACTGTTTTTT
TRBD2,-,TRBV6-2/TRBV6-3,TRBJ2-1,CASSGESGTSGRSSYNEQFF,TGTGCCAGCAGTGGAGAGTCCGGGACTAGCGGGCGAAGCTCCTACAATGAGCAGTTCTTC
-,-,TRBV14,TRBJ1-4,CASSPGLYEKLFF,TGTGCCAGCAGTCCAGGGTTATACGAAAAACTGTTTTTT
TRBD1,-,TRBV19,TRBJ1-4,CASNQDRWEKLFF,TGTGCCAGTAACCAGGACAGGTGGGAAAAACTGTTTTTT
-,-,TRBV7-9,TRBJ2-1,CASSLGGLEGNEQFF,TGTGCCAGCAGCTTAGGAGGTTTAGAGGGCAATGAGCAGTTCTTC
TRBD2,-,TRBV7-8,TRBJ2-3,CASSYSGTSGKEYF,TGTGCCAGCAGCTACTCCGGGACTAGCGGGAAGGAGTATTTT
-,-,TRBV5-1,TRBJ2-3,CASSLSDSTDTQYF,TGCGCCAGCAGCTTGAGCGATAGCACAGATACGCAGTATTTT
-,-,TRBV6-6,TRBJ2-5,CASSSPAVQETQYF,TGTGCCAGCAGTTCCCCAGCGGTGCAAGAGACCCAGTACTTC
-,-,TRBV2,TRBJ2-7,CASSVDRDEQYF,TGTGCCAGCAGTGTAGATCGTGACGAGCAGTACTTC
-,once,TRBV11-2,TRBJ2-2,CASSSGPGTGELFF,TGTGCCAGCAGCTCCGGGCCGGGGACCGGGGAGCTGTTTTTT
-,-,TRBV2,TRBJ2-7,CASSNEAGLSSYEQYF,TGTGCCAGCAGCAACGAAGCGGGCCTTAGCTCCTACGAGCAGTACTTC
-,-,TRBV5-1,TRBJ1-6,CASSRGYNSPLHF,TGCGCCAGCAGCAGGGGCTATAATTCACCCCTCCACTTT
TRBD2,-,TRBV6-4,TRBJ2-1,CASRLTSVSPYNEQFF,TGTGCCAGCAGACTCACTAGCGTTTCCCCCTACAATGAGCAGTTCTTC
-,few,TRBV28,TRBJ2-2,CASRPGGRGAGELFF,TGTGCCAGCAGGCCCGGGGGGCGCGGGGCCGGGGAGCTGTTTTTT
-,-,TRBV13,TRBJ2-5,CASSYRTEQETQYF,TGTGCCAGCAGCTACCGGACAGAGCAAGAGACCCAGTACTTC
TRBD1,-,TRBV4-1,TRBJ2-7,CASSQDTGTGNYEQYF,TGCGCCAGCAGCCAAGATACAGGGACAGGGAACTACGAGCAGTACTTC
-,-,TRBV18,TRBJ2-2,CASSHGQGGTGELFF,TGTGCCAGCTCTCACGGACAGGGAGGGACCGGGGAGCTGTTTTTT
-,once,TRBV27,TRBJ2-7,CASSLEGIGEQYF,TGTGCCAGCAGTTTAGAGGGAATTGGGGAGCAGTACTTC
-,-,TRBV6-4,TRBJ2-7,CASSDCGGATYEQYF,TGTGCCAGCAGTGACTGCGGGGGCGCCACCTACGAGCAGTACTTC
-,few,TRBV19,TRBJ2-1,CASSIDRLGVEQFF,TGTGCCAGTAGTATAGATCGCTTAGGGGTCGAGCAGTTCTTC
-,few,TRBV4-2,TRBJ2-7,CASSQDGNGAYEQYF,TGTGCCAGCAGCCAAGATGGTAACGGAGCCTACGAGCAGTACTTC
TRBD2,-,TRBV29-1,TRBJ2-7,CSVPGTSGKNEQYF,TGCAGCGTCCCCGGGACTAGCGGTAAGAACGAGCAGTACTTC
-,-,TRBV6-6,TRBJ1-1,CASRQGIKNTEAFF,TGTGCCAGCAGGCAGGGGATAAAGAACACTGAAGCTTTCTTT
-,-,TRBV6-4,TRBJ1-2,CASSDSAGEIYGYTF,TGTGCCAGCAGTGACTCAGCGGGGGAGATATATGGCTACACCTTC
TRBD2,-,TRBV11-2,TRBJ2-2,CASRKTSGPNTGELFF,TGTGCCAGCAGGAAGACTAGCGGGCCGAACACCGGGGAGCTGTTTTTT
-,-,TRBV19,TRBJ1-2,CASTPKGENYGYTF,TGTGCCAGTACCCCAAAGGGGGAAAACTATGGCTACACCTTC
-,-,TRBV10-3,TRBJ1-1,CAIAGEGYTEAFF,TGTGCCATCGCAGGGGAGGGGTACACTGAAGCTTTCTTT
-,few,TRBV6-4,TRBJ1-2,CASRPDSDYGYTF,TGTGCCAGCAGACCCGACAGTGACTATGGCTACACCTTC
-,-,TRBV5-4,TRBJ2-2,CASSWTTNTGELFF,TGTGCCAGCAGCTGGACAACGAACACCGGGGAGCTGTTTTTT
TRBD1,-,TRBV6-1,TRBJ1-5,CASSDPDRENQPQHF,TGTGCCAGCAGTGACCCGGACAGGGAGAATCAGCCCCAGCATTTT
TRBD1,-,TRBV27,TRBJ2-5,CASSYGQGKETQYF,TGTGCCAGCAGTTATGGACAGGGGAAGGAGACCCAGTACTTC
TRBD1,-,TRBV3-1/TRBV3-2,TRBJ1-1,CASSQIQGLNTEAFF,TGTGCCAGCAGCCAAATACAGGGGCTGAACACTGAAGCTTTCTTT
TRBD2,-,TRBV18,TRBJ2-3,CASSPLAGGGPDTQYF,TGTGCCAGCTCACCGCTAGCGGGAGGCGGGCCAGATACGCAGTATTTT
TRBD1,-,TRBV24-1,TRBJ2-3,CATSAATGVDTQYF,TGTGCCACCAGTGCTGCGACAGGGGTAGATACGCAGTATTTT
-,few,TRBV6-5,TRBJ2-7,CASSYQPGHVSYEQYF,TGTGCCAGCAGTTACCAACCTGGACACGTCTCCTACGAGCAGTACTTC
TRBD2,-,TRBV6-2/TRBV6-3,TRBJ2-1,CASSRLAGRGNEQFF,TGTGCCAGCAGCAGACTAGCGGGAAGGGGTAATGAGCAGTTCTTC
TRBD2,-,TRBV4-2,TRBJ2-1,CASSPEPLAGFYNEQFF,TGTGCCAGCAGCCCGGAGCCCCTAGCGGGCTTTTACAATGAGCAGTTCTTC
-,-,TRBV9,TRBJ1-4,CASRARSATNEKLFF,TGTGCCAGCAGGGCCCGGAGTGCAACTAATGAAAAACTGTTTTTT